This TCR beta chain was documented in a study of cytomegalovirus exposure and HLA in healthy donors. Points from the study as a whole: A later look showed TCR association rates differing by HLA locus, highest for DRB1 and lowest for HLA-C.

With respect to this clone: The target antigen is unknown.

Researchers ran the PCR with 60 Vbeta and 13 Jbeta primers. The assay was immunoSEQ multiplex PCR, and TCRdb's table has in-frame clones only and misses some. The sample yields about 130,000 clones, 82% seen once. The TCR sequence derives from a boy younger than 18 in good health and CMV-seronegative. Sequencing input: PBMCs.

The CDR3, as DNA: TGTGCCTGGAACTCAGCGGCTAATTCCTACAATGAGCAGTTCTTC. Its protein is CAWNSAANSYNEQFF. The chain couples TRBV30 to TRBJ2-1; D might be TRBD2 (5 bases). V shed 4 bases and J shed 1 base, with 14 bases lying between them. Germline loops: CDR1 GTSNPN, CDR2 SVGIG (reference sequence). The CDR3 loop spans 15 amino acids.